This T cell receptor (beta chain) was obtained from a study of blood T cells in healthy people across ages. Then a second PCR, running about 6 to 12 cycles, was carried out with a sample-barcoded 5' primer and a J-beta primer mix. In TCRdb, the 5' RACE reads were re-called with MiXCR into one record per CDR3 protein. Of approximately 960,000 distinct CDR3 sequences in the sample, approximately 32% were seen once. This clonotype was counted only a few times. The antigen remains undetermined. V dropped 1 base and J dropped 8 bases, with 23 bases sitting between them. CDR3 length equals 17 residues. Study-wide results and limits: Naive T cell percentage showed a strong correlation with TCR beta diversity. Roughly linear age-related decline in beta diversity appeared, significant by age around 42.

The same data also contributed to another study, on T cells of mothers and their children. That publication notes: Related mother-child pairs shared marginally more repertoire than unrelated pairs, though not significantly.

The sequence was obtained from a woman in her forties in good health. The genes are TRBV12-3 or TRBV12-4 and TRBJ1-2; D ambiguous. Material for sequencing was blood. The CDR3 nucleotides read TGTGCCAGCAGTTTAGGCCCCTATCCTGAACGACGAGGAGGCTACACCTTC. As protein: CASSLGPYPERRGGYTF.